Here is one T cell receptor (beta chain) with its context. Its matching antigen is unknown. The entry originates in a study of T cells in tuberculosis. Study-wide background: In South Africa, adults with active tuberculosis were compared with IGRA-negative and latently infected IGRA-positive adolescents. Study-wide findings and caveats: Active tuberculosis patients had shorter CDR3-alpha; the beta difference was nonsignificant. Smaller distances to GMM-specific TCRs suggested their expansion in active tuberculosis.

Assay: immunoSEQ multiplex PCR; the TCRdb copy retains only in-frame clones and omits some. The table lists tens of thousands of clones, 90% to 95% of them singletons. Adolescents were screened for latent TB by skin test and IGRA. Losses at the gene ends were 6 bases for V and 6 bases for J; bases not matched to a gene: 14. Per germline, CDR1 MNHEY and CDR2 SVGAGI. The CDR3 covers 16 residues. Input material: PBMCs. The rearrangement links TRBV6-5 to TRBJ2-7; 10 bases match TRBD2. This TCR came from a donor aged 10 to 29 with latent tuberculosis or without tuberculosis infection. As DNA, the CDR3 is TGTGCCAGCAGCTACGGAACAGCGGGAGGGTTTTCCGAGCAGTACTTC. Translated, it gives CASSYGTAGGFSEQYF.